Listed here are 24 T cell receptor beta chains from one sample, sequenced in a study of blood T cell repertoires in COVID-19. Sequenced by immunoSEQ multiplex PCR; TCRdb stores in-frame clones only, minus some. This sample yields about 97,000 clones, of which roughly 80% are seen a single time; roughly a tenth belongs to the top ten. The sequenced sample consisted of peripheral blood. These receptors were taken from a man aged 55 to 70 with active or convalescent COVID-19.

The chain combines TRBV19 with TRBJ1-1; D is unclear. Germline V gene sequence: CDR1 LNHDA, CDR2 SQIVND (reference sequence). V was pared by 3 bases and J by 5 bases, with 13 bases between. The CDR3 consists of 14 residues. CDR3 DNA: TGTGCCAGTAGTATCAATGTCCGGGAAACTGAAGCTTTCTTT. It specifies CASSINVRETEAFF.

This chain joins TRBV9 and TRBJ2-7; 11 nucleotides agree with TRBD2. CDR3 length: 17 residues. Germline lookup yields CDR1 SGDLS and CDR2 YYNGEE. The J segment lost 2 bases and the V segment lost 4 bases, leaving 11 bases of the junction unmatched. For the CDR3, the DNA is TGTGCCAGCAGCACCCCGTTTAGCGGGAGGGGGGCCTACGAGCAGTACGTC. It yields the protein CASSTPFSGRGAYEQYV.

This rearrangement joins TRBV28 to TRBJ2-1, with a possible D match to TRBD1 (7 bases). CDR3 size: 13 residues. Germline V CDR1 and CDR2: MDHEN, SYDVKM. V was pared by 2 bases and J by 15 bases, with 17 bases between. CDR3 loop: CASSLRLEGAWFF. The CDR3 DNA follows: TGTGCCAGCAGTTTAAGGCTGGAGGGGGCTTGGTTCTTC.

The chain employs TRBV30 and TRBJ1-1; TRBD1 matches 10 bases. V lost 3 bases, J lost 5 bases, and 3 bases stayed unmatched. The CDR3 is 13 amino acids. Germline CDR1 and CDR2: GTSNPN and SVGIG (reference sequence). The CDR3 DNA is TGTGCCTGGAGGGGGACAGGGGTAACTGAAGCTTTCTTT. Protein: CAWRGTGVTEAFF.

This clone turned up a few times. The chain recombines TRBV30 with TRBJ1-2; tentatively, D is TRBD1 (6 bases). V shed 0 bases and J shed 5 bases, with 13 bases lying between them. The CDR3 consists of 14 residues. Germline V gives CDR1 GTSNPN, CDR2 SVGIG (reference sequence). This chain's CDR3 is CAWSVFRTAYGYTF. The CDR3 DNA is TGTGCCTGGAGTGTATTTAGGACAGCTTATGGCTACACCTTC.

This chain joins TRBV9 and TRBJ2-1; 7 bases align to TRBD2. The CDR3 runs 15 residues. Germline V gene data show CDR1 as SGDLS and CDR2 as YYNGEE. V trimming: 3 bases; J trimming: 2 bases; junction bases outside the gene matches: 5. DNA for the CDR3: TGTGCCAGCAGCGATACTAGCGCCCCCTACAATGAGCAGTTCTTC. Its protein is CASSDTSAPYNEQFF.

The chain links TRBV20-1 to TRBJ2-2; TRBD2 agrees at 10 bases. V lost 3 bases and J lost 5; bases outside the gene matches: 9. Germline CDR1 reads DFQATT; CDR2 reads SNEGSKA (reference sequence). CDR3 size: 16 residues. The CDR3 sequence: CSASPGLARKTGELFF. As DNA, the CDR3 is TGCAGTGCTAGTCCGGGACTAGCGAGAAAAACCGGGGAGCTGTTTTTT.

The J gene is TRBJ2-3, the V gene TRBV7-9, with 9 nucleotides matching TRBD2. CDR3 size: 16 residues. With 5 bases clipped from V and 1 base from J, the junction kept 7 bases outside the gene matches. Per the germline V gene, CDR1 is SEHNR and CDR2 is FQNEAQ (reference sequence). The CDR3 DNA reads as TGTGCCAGCAGCCCACGACTAGCGGAGGGCACAGATACGCAGTATTTT. Its translation is CASSPRLAEGTDTQYF.

J is TRBJ2-2 and V is TRBV7-9, with 9 bases lining up with TRBD2. J gave up 6 bases and V 5 bases, and 10 bases lay outside the gene matches. CDR3 length equals 16 residues. Germline lookup yields CDR1 SEHNR and CDR2 FQNEAQ (reference sequence). The CDR3 region is CASSTLAGIEPGELFF. The CDR3 DNA reads as TGTGCCAGCAGCACCCTAGCGGGAATAGAACCCGGGGAGCTGTTTTTT.

This chain joins TRBV18 and TRBJ1-1; TRBD1 agrees at 9 bases. V lost 4 bases and J lost 4; bases outside the gene matches: 13. This CDR3 region has 17 residues. Looked up from germline, CDR1 is KGHSH and CDR2 is LQKENI. The CDR3 spells CASSLRHLTGGSTEAFF. CDR3 nucleotides: TGTGCCAGCTCACTACGCCACTTAACAGGGGGCAGCACTGAAGCTTTCTTT.

V is TRBV29-1 and J is TRBJ1-1, with 7 bases matching TRBD1. There are 14 residues in the CDR3. Germline CDR1 and CDR2: SQVTM and ANQGSEA. The ends lost 6 bases at V and 11 bases at J; junction bases unmatched: 18. The chain's CDR3 is CSVRPPGQFYWAFF. The CDR3 nucleotides read TGCAGCGTCAGACCCCCGGGACAGTTCTATTGGGCTTTCTTT.

The rearrangement links TRBV28 to TRBJ1-2, with 8 nucleotides matching TRBD1. This CDR3 has 15 residues. Trimming took 3 bases from V and 0 from J; bases not matched to a gene: 3. The germline V gene has CDR1 MDHEN and CDR2 SYDVKM. CDR3 residues: CASSFPGQANYGYTF. CDR3 in DNA: TGTGCCAGCAGTTTCCCGGGACAGGCTAACTATGGCTACACCTTC.

This clone has just a few counts. CDR3 DNA sequence: TGTGCCAGCAGGGAGAGAGTGGTGGTAGCGGGAGCAACAGATACGCAGTATTTT. Translated, it gives CASRERVVVAGATDTQYF. The V gene is TRBV2, the J gene TRBJ2-3, with 9 bases aligning to TRBD2. Germline V lookup: CDR1 SNHLY, CDR2 FYNNEI. The J segment lost 3 bases and the V segment lost 6 bases, leaving 16 bases of the junction unmatched. The CDR3 has 18 amino acids.

The chain uses TRBV28 and TRBJ1-2; a weak D match, TRBD1 (6 bases). This CDR3 region has 13 residues. V lost 7 bases and J 4 bases, leaving 13 bases between the germline ends. Germline CDR1 MDHEN, CDR2 SYDVKM. The CDR3 coding sequence is TGTGCCAGCACCTCAGGACAGTCCTATGGCTACACCTTC. Translating gives CASTSGQSYGYTF.

The CDR3 nucleotides read TGTGCCAGCAGGGATTACTCAACAGGGTTGAACACTGAAGCTTTCTTT. It yields the protein CASRDYSTGLNTEAFF. The gene calls are TRBV2 and TRBJ1-1; TRBD1 is a possible D gene (6 bases). The CDR3 is 16 residues long. CDR1 and CDR2 (germline): SNHLY, FYNNEI. V lost 6 bases to trimming and J lost 0 bases, with 17 bases between them.

Written as DNA, the CDR3 is TGTGCCACCAGTGATCACTCATCTGGGGCCAACGTCCTGACTTTC. The encoded protein is CATSDHSSGANVLTF. The chain recombines TRBV24-1 with TRBJ2-6; no clear D gene. This CDR3 has 15 amino acids. Trimming pared 3 bases from V and 1 base from J, leaving 6 bases between. The germline V gene encodes CDR1 KGHDR and CDR2 SFDVKD.

This chain connects TRBV28 to TRBJ1-1; unclear D gene. V was pared by 3 bases and J by 7 bases, with 12 bases between. From germline, CDR1 is MDHEN and CDR2 SYDVKM. The CDR3 contains 13 residues. CDR3 sequence: CASSFLTRLEAFF. The CDR3, as DNA: TGTGCCAGCAGTTTCCTGACTCGCCTTGAAGCTTTCTTT.

The chain employs TRBV6-1 and TRBJ1-5, with D unclear. Trimming left V 2 bases short and J 9 bases short, with 8 bases between. This CDR3 has 12 amino acids. Germline V gives CDR1 MNHNS, CDR2 SASEGT. CDR3 residues: CASSETRVPQHF. The CDR3 region has the DNA TGTGCCAGCAGTGAAACGAGAGTGCCCCAGCATTTT.

The chain has TRBV7-8 and TRBJ1-2; D is ambiguous. The CDR3 covers 15 residues. V shed 4 bases and J shed 8 bases, with 20 bases lying between them. The germline V gene has CDR1 SGHVS and CDR2 FQNEAQ. This CDR3 reads CASSSSRAGMGGYTF. The CDR3 nucleotides are TGTGCCAGCAGCTCATCGCGGGCGGGGATGGGGGGCTACACCTTC.

V usage is TRBV27 and J usage is TRBJ1-2; 9 bases match TRBD1. Germline assignment: CDR1 MNHEY and CDR2 SMNVEV (reference sequence). The length of the CDR3 is 14 residues. J was trimmed by 4 bases and V by 5 bases; bases with no gene match: 5. The CDR3 here is CASSPGQGSYGYTF. The CDR3 DNA sequence: TGTGCCAGCAGTCCGGGACAGGGATCCTATGGCTACACCTTC.

The chain uses TRBV19 and TRBJ2-2; tentative D call: TRBD1 (6 bases). Germline V gene sequence: CDR1 LNHDA, CDR2 SQIVND (reference sequence). V was trimmed by 6 bases and J by 2 bases, leaving 10 bases between them. The CDR3 is 14 residues long. CDR3 nucleotide sequence: TGTGCCAGTAGCACCGGGACAAACACCGGGGAGCTGTTTTTT. It codes for CASSTGTNTGELFF.

The rearrangement joins TRBV4-3 to TRBJ2-2; 7 nucleotides align to TRBD2. This CDR3 contains 15 residues. Trimming at V came to 3 bases and at J to 9 bases, leaving 10 bases not matched to a gene. Germline V CDR1 and CDR2: LGHNA, YSLEER. CDR3: CASSQDSGGGRELFF. CDR3 coding DNA: TGCGCCAGCAGCCAGGATAGTGGGGGGGGACGGGAGCTGTTTTTT.

The chain carries TRBV18 and TRBJ2-2, with a possible D match to TRBD2 (5 bases). Germline CDR1 and CDR2: KGHSH and LQKENI. V lost 6 bases, J lost 1 base, and 12 bases lay in between. The CDR3 is made up of 15 amino acids. The CDR3 reads CASSRLRENTGELFF. As DNA, the CDR3 is TGTGCCAGCTCGCGCCTCCGGGAGAACACCGGGGAGCTGTTTTTT.

The genes are TRBV9 and TRBJ1-6, with 8 positions matching TRBD1. The CDR3 is 16 residues long. The V gene's germline CDR1 is SGDLS and CDR2 YYNGEE. The junction had 5 bases not matched to a gene; V was cut back by 4 bases and J by 2 bases. The CDR3 loop is CASSYQDRAYNSPLHF. The CDR3 coding sequence is TGTGCCAGCAGCTACCAGGACAGGGCCTATAATTCACCCCTCCACTTT.